This T cell receptor (beta chain) emerged from a study of T cell responses to AZD1222 COVID-19 vaccine. Overall study results and limits: Targets within unmutated variant regions were reportedly found for nearly half of spike-specific TCRs. Spike-spanning, vaccine-associated CD4 TCRs were dominant at 160-218 and 743-854.

Timing groups of about 4 and about 12 weeks for second doses were pooled. Generated by immunoSEQ multiplex PCR, the TCRdb table keeps only in-frame clones and is missing some. The table lists tens of thousands of clones, about four fifths of them singletons. Remarks on this clone: The antigen remains unidentified.

This CDR3 has 20 amino acids. With 0 bases clipped from V and 0 bases from J, the junction kept 6 bases outside the gene matches. CDR1 and CDR2 from the germline V gene are WSHSY and SAAADI. Sample: peripheral blood, taken 28 days after the second AZD1222 dose. V gene TRBV10-2 combines with J gene TRBJ2-1; 15 bases are a match to TRBD2. The TCR originated in an adult who received the AZD1222 COVID-19 vaccine. The CDR3 DNA sequence: TGCGCCAGCAGTGAGTCGCCTTGGACTAGCGGGGGGGGCTCCTACAATGAGCAGTTCTTC. It codes for CASSESPWTSGGGSYNEQFF.